These T cell receptor beta chains were read from a single sample in a study of neurological immune-mediated disorders. TCRdb re-called the 5' RACE reads with MiXCR, one entry per CDR3 protein. Of tens of thousands of distinct CDR3 sequences listed, almost 2.5% are singletons. Specimen: PBMCs. All receptors derive from a woman aged 45 to 65 with multiple sclerosis. Both conserved end residues are part of each CDR3. A D gene is named only where the DNA matches it firmly. Size values are once, few and many counts, or a class for expanded clones, and some rows have none.

TRBJ1-5 TRBD1 TRBV6-5 many TGTGCCAGCAGTTACAACAGGGGTGATCGTCAGCCCCAGCATTTT CASSYNRGDRQPQHF
TRBJ2-2 TRBD1 TRBV10-3 many TGTGCCATCAGTGAGTCGAGGAACAGGGGGCGAGGCACCGGGGAGCTGTTTTTT CAISESRNRGRGTGELFF
TRBJ2-1 - TRBV10-3 many TGTGCCATCAGGAGGGACCTGAGCTCCTACAATGAGCAGTTCTTC CAIRRDLSSYNEQFF
TRBJ2-7 - TRBV21-1 many TGTGCCAGCAGCAAACCGGCCGGTCACTCCTACGAGCAGTACTTC CASSKPAGHSYEQYF
TRBJ1-2 - TRBV20-1 many TGCAGTGCTAGAGATCAACAGGCGTATGGCTACACCTTC CSARDQQAYGYTF
TRBJ2-2 - TRBV5-1 many TGCGCCAGCAGCTTGGGACAGAGAACCGGGGAGCTGTTTTTT CASSLGQRTGELFF
TRBJ1-6 TRBD1 TRBV12-3/TRBV12-4 many TGTGCCAGCAGTTTGAACAGGGGTAATTCACCCCTCCACTTT CASSLNRGNSPLHF
TRBJ1-2 - TRBV5-1 many TGCGCCAGCAGCTCGGAGACAGAATCTAACTATGGCTACACCTTC CASSSETESNYGYTF
TRBJ2-3 TRBD2 TRBV7-8 many TGTGCCAGCAGCTCTCCTGTAGCGGGAGGCGGGGGCACAGATACGCAGTATTTT CASSSPVAGGGGTDTQYF
TRBJ1-4 - TRBV6-5 many TGTGCCAGCAGTTACAAGGGATTTGATGAAAAACTGTTTTTT CASSYKGFDEKLFF
TRBJ2-7 - TRBV20-1 many TGCAGTGCTAGGGGTTCTTACGAGCAGTACTTC CSARGSYEQYF
TRBJ2-3 TRBD1 TRBV4-1 many TGCGCCAGCAGCCAAGAACAGGGGGTCCTAGCCACAGATACGCAGTATTTT CASSQEQGVLATDTQYF
TRBJ2-1 - TRBV6-1 - TGTGCCAGCGGACCCACAGGGGGGGACAATGAGCAGTTCTTC CASGPTGGDNEQFF
TRBJ2-5 - TRBV20-1 medium-sized TGCAGTGCTCCCCGAGGGGGGTCCCAAGAGACCCAGTACTTC CSAPRGGSQETQYF
TRBJ2-5 - TRBV7-8 many TGTGCCAGCAGCTTAGCGATCGACCTAGCGAAAGAGACCCAGTACTTC CASSLAIDLAKETQYF
TRBJ2-7 - TRBV7-2 many TGTGCCAGCAGCCAGTCCCCCTACGAGCAGTACTTC CASSQSPYEQYF
TRBJ2-2 TRBD1 TRBV9 many TGTGCCAGCAGCCCGGGACAGGGGGCGGGCGGGGAGCTGTTTTTT CASSPGQGAGGELFF
TRBJ2-5 TRBD2 TRBV5-1 many TGCGCCAGCAGCAACGGCGGGAGCGAGCTAGAGACCCAGTACTTC CASSNGGSELETQYF
TRBJ2-7 TRBD1 TRBV18 few TGTGCCAGCCGCTTCGGGACAGGGGCATCCTACGAGCAGTACTTC CASRFGTGASYEQYF
TRBJ2-7 - TRBV18 many TGTGCCAGCTCACCTGGCCAGGGACCCTCCTACGAGCAGTACTTC CASSPGQGPSYEQYF
TRBJ2-7 TRBD1 TRBV7-8 many TGTGCCACGAGTTCCTGGGACAGCTCCTACGAGCAGTACTTC CATSSWDSSYEQYF
TRBJ2-1 - TRBV20-1 many TGCAGTGCTAGAGACCCTGCCCTAGCCTACAATGAGCAGTTCTTC CSARDPALAYNEQFF
TRBJ1-2 TRBD1 TRBV20-1 many TGCAGTGCCAGGACAGGGGGCGGCTATGGCTACACCTTC CSARTGGGYGYTF
TRBJ2-7 TRBD1 TRBV4-3 many TGCGCCAGCAGCTTCGGGACAGGGTCCTACGAGCAGTACTTC CASSFGTGSYEQYF
TRBJ1-2 - TRBV10-3 many TGTGCCATCAGTGAGACAGGGCCCTATGGCTACACCTTC CAISETGPYGYTF
TRBJ1-1 - TRBV20-1 many TGCAGTGCTAGAGGTCCGGACGGGACTGAAGCTTTCTTT CSARGPDGTEAFF
TRBJ2-7 - TRBV20-1 many TGCAGTGCTAGGGGACCTTACGAGCAGTACTTC CSARGPYEQYF
TRBJ2-3 TRBD1 TRBV5-6 many TGTGCCAGCAGCTTGGATGGGACAGGGCGTGCAGATACGCAGTATTTT CASSLDGTGRADTQYF
TRBJ1-4 - TRBV27 many TGTGCCAGCAGTTTATGGGGTGGAGAAAAACTGTTTTTT CASSLWGGEKLFF
TRBJ1-2 - TRBV12-3/TRBV12-4 many TGTGCCAGCAGTTTGTGGAACTATGGCTACACCTTC CASSLWNYGYTF
TRBJ2-7 - TRBV20-1 many TGCAGTGCTAGGGAGGGGGGCCTCTCGTACGAGCAGTACTTC CSAREGGLSYEQYF
TRBJ2-5 TRBD2 TRBV7-7 many TGTGCTAGCAGCTTAGCGTCAGCTAGCGGGGAGACCCAGTACTTC CASSLASASGETQYF
TRBJ2-7 - TRBV5-8 many TGTGCCAGCAGCTTCTCCGAGCAGTACTTC CASSFSEQYF
TRBJ2-7 - TRBV7-2 many TGTGCCAGCAGCTTAGCGCTGGGGCAGGGGACCTACGAGCAGTACTTC CASSLALGQGTYEQYF
TRBJ1-1 - TRBV7-7 - TGTGCTAGCAGCCCAGGCGAGGGGAACACTGAAGCTTTCTTT CASSPGEGNTEAFF
TRBJ1-4 - TRBV7-9 many TGTGCCAGCAGCTTAGAACCCGGGATTAATGAAAAACTGTTTTTT CASSLEPGINEKLFF
TRBJ2-5 TRBD2 TRBV20-1 few TGCAGTGCTGGAGGGACTACCGGGGAGACCCAGTACTTC CSAGGTTGETQYF
TRBJ2-1 TRBD2 TRBV7-3 - TGTGCCAGCAGCTTACTAGCGGGAGGGTACAATGAGCAGTTCTTC CASSLLAGGYNEQFF